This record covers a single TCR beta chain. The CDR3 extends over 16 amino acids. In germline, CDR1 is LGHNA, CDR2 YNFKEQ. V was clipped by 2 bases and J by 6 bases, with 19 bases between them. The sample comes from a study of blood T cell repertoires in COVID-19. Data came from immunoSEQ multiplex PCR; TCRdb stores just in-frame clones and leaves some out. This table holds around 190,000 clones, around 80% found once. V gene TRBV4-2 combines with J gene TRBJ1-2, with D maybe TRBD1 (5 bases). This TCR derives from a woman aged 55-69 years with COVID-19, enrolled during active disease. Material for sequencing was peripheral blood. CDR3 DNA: TGTGCCAGCAGCCAACAGGTAGGGGCCAACAACCATGGCTACACCTTC. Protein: CASSQQVGANNHGYTF.